This T cell receptor beta chain came from a study of low-dose radiotherapy and immunotherapy resistance in tumors (dated 2022 in TCRdb). For the wider study: Patients in Cohort 1 were given 0.5 Gy per fraction every 2 weeks, and the prescribed total PTV dose was 6.5 Gy. Cyclophosphamide 200 mg/m2 was administered intravenously every two weeks, one day before each radiation and immunotherapy administration. Starting on cycle 1 day 1, patients took 300 mg of aspirin by mouth once daily for four cycles. Nivolumab and ipilimumab were both given intravenously, with nivolumab at a 240 mg flat dose every two weeks and ipilimumab at 1 mg/kg every six weeks. Cohort 2 received 1 Gy per fraction every two weeks, with a total of 13 Gy over 26 weeks. The translational analysis covered eight patients: three from the first dose cohort and the first five from the second dose cohort. The trial did not randomize participants into treatment groups.

In the germline V gene, CDR1 corresponds to SNHLY and CDR2 to FYNNEI. V was cut back by 10 bases and J by 1 base, leaving a gap of 13 bases between them. Including the terminal cysteine and phenylalanine, the CDR3 comprises 13 residues. Only the CDR3 DNA is retained, 39 bases long and in frame from the first base. The time point label for this specimen denotes: after trial treatment. This specimen's treatment or condition label, per the study, means: LDRT plus nivolumab, ipilimumab, low-dose cyclophosphamide and aspirin (RACIN trial). Donors were enrolled in RACIN, a single-arm phase I dose-escalation trial combining nivolumab, ipilimumab, aspirin, low-dose cyclophosphamide and low-dose radiotherapy. Patients were eligible if they had advanced solid tumors that were TIL-negative. This clonotype occurred many times. There is no known antigen for this receptor. No base-level quality is on record; no much larger clone is a single base apart.

The data were produced on an Illumina HiSeq 2500. Superscript III and a set of TRAV- and TRBV-specific primers were used to synthesize first-strand cDNA, so that both TCRalpha and TCRbeta chains were covered. TCRs were amplified with Phusion for around 18 PCR cycles, with a constant-region primer paired with the adapter attached to the V primers. The MessageAmp II aRNA Amplification Kit was used to amplify the isolated mRNA, with in vitro transcription run for 16 hours at 37 degrees C. mRNA for TCR sequencing was isolated with the Dynabeads mRNA DIRECT Purification Kit. A second roughly 24-cycle Phusion PCR added indexed Illumina adapters, and products were purified with AMPure XP beads. Per the original workflow: Using custom Perl scripts, TCR sequences that encoded the same protein were pooled, out-of-frame sequences were dropped, and the abundance of each clonotype was calculated. The analysis excluded TCR sequences that were supported by just one read. Shannon entropy, Gini index, clonality, richness, and the frequency of TCRs shared between repertoires were included as repertoire metrics. Using fastp at Q25 and MiXCR, TCRdb reprocessed the public reads and kept productive beta chains. Under each unique CDR3 protein, matching rows form one entry showing the most common genes and DNA. The V and J calls come from TCRdb's annotation, not from the publication. A total of approximately 80,000 distinct CDR3 sequences appear in this sample, under 20% of them only once. The ten largest clones capture about 1.3% of the sample.

The sample here was PBMCs, taken after low-dose radiotherapy plus immunotherapy. This chain is built from TRBV2 and TRBJ1-1; a weak D assignment points to TRBD1 (5 bases agree). This TCR was sampled from a male donor with prostate cancer. The CDR3 loop reads CATSVDRNTEAFF. The nucleotide sequence is TGTGCCACTTCAGTTGACAGGAACACTGAAGCTTTCTTT.